This T cell receptor beta chain was found in a study of blood T cell repertoires in COVID-19. The wider study: Material from acute and convalescent COVID-19 was sourced from the United States, Italy and Spain. PBMCs, B-cell-depleted T cells, or T cells provided the cDNA or gDNA that made up the material.

Germline values: CDR1 SGHRS, CDR2 YFSETQ. V shed 2 bases, J shed 8 bases, and the junction held 4 bases outside the gene matches. The CDR3 covers 15 residues. Original handling: Reference gene primer amplification gave nucleated cell count estimates. Libraries were prepared by immunoSEQ multiplex PCR; TCRdb keeps only in-frame clonotypes and omits some of them. The V and J calls and clone size come from that table; D and trimming were worked out from the DNA. The sample lists around 190,000 clones, 84% seen once, with less than 15% in the top ten. This TCR was sampled from a human donor in a cohort sampled during active COVID-19. Sequencing used peripheral blood. The chain couples TRBV5-1 to TRBJ1-6; the match to TRBD1 covers 10 bases. The CDR3 DNA reads as TGCGCCAGCAGCTTACCAGGGACAGGGGATTCACCCCTCCACTTT. The encoded protein is CASSLPGTGDSPLHF.